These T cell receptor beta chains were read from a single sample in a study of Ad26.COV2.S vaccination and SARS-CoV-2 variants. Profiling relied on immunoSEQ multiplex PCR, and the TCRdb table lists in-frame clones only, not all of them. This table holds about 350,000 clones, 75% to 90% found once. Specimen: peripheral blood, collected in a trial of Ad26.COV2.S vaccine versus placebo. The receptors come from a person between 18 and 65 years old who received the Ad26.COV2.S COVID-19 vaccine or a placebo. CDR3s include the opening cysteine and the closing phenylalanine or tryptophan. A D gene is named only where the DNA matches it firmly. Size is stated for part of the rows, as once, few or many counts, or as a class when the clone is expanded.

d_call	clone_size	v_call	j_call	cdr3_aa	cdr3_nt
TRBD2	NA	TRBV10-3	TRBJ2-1	CASALAVEQFF	TGTGCCTCGGCGCTAGCGGTTGAGCAGTTCTTC
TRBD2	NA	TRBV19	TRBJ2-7	CASSRGLAGEQVSYEQYF	TGTGCCAGTAGTAGGGGACTAGCGGGAGAACAGGTTTCCTACGAGCAGTACTTC
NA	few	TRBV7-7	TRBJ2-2	CASSLVGGDTGELFF	TGTGCCAGCAGCTTAGTGGGGGGAGACACCGGGGAGCTGTTTTTT
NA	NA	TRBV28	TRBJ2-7	CASSLWGGYEQYF	TGTGCCAGCAGTTTATGGGGGGGCTACGAGCAGTACTTC
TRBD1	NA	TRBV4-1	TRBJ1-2	CASSPRQGASYGYTF	TGCGCCAGCAGTCCTCGACAGGGAGCCTCCTATGGCTACACCTTC
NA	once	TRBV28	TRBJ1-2	CASTNGVIYGYTF	TGTGCCAGCACCAACGGAGTCATCTATGGCTACACCTTC
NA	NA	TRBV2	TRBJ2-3	CASSLPRDTQYF	TGTGCCAGCAGTCTCCCTAGGGATACGCAGTATTTT
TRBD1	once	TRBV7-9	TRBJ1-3	CASSSVLQGASGNTIYF	TGTGCCAGCAGCTCAGTTTTACAGGGGGCCTCTGGAAACACCATATATTTT
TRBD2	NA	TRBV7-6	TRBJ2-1	CASSLARFAGGSSYNEQFF	TGTGCCAGCAGCTTAGCGCGGTTTGCGGGGGGGAGCTCCTACAATGAGCAGTTCTTC
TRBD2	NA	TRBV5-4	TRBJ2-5	CASSLGGAGQETQYF	TGTGCCAGCAGCTTGGGCGGAGCGGGGCAAGAGACCCAGTACTTC
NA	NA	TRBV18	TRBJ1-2	CASSPRTGHDGYGYTF	TGTGCCAGCTCACCACGTACAGGGCATGACGGCTATGGCTACACCTTC
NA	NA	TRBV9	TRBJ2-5	CASSESPQETQYF	TGTGCCAGCAGCGAATCACCACAAGAGACCCAGTACTTC
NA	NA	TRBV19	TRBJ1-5	CASSRDSSNQPQHF	TGTGCCAGTAGTAGAGACAGCTCCAATCAGCCCCAGCATTTT
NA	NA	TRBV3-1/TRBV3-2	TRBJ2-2	CASSPKPSLQGGDTGELFF	TGTGCCAGCAGCCCCAAGCCCTCCCTTCAGGGGGGGGACACCGGGGAGCTGTTTTTT
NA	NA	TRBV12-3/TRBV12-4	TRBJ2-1	CASTADYYNEQFF	TGTGCCAGCACTGCGGATTATTACAATGAGCAGTTCTTC
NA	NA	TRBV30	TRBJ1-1	CACWGTEAFF	TGTGCCTGCTGGGGCACTGAAGCTTTCTTT
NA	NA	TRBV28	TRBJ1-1	CASSLIVSEGAFF	TGTGCCAGCAGTTTAATAGTTAGTGAGGGAGCTTTCTTT
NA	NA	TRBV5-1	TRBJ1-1	CASSLDLGVDTEAFF	TGCGCCAGCAGCTTGGACCTAGGGGTCGACACTGAAGCTTTCTTT
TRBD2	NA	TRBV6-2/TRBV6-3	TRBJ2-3	CASSYSVGLAGAIDTQYF	TGTGCCAGCAGTTACTCGGTGGGACTAGCGGGAGCTATAGATACGCAGTATTTT
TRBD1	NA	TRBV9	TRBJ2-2	CASSVSGQGGGELFF	TGTGCCAGCAGCGTATCTGGACAGGGAGGCGGGGAGCTGTTTTTT
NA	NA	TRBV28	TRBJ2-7	CASSSSLYEQYF	TGTGCCAGCAGTTCAAGCTTATACGAGCAGTACTTC
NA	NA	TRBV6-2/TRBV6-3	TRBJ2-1	CASSYLMNEQFF	TGTGCCAGCAGTTATTTGATGAATGAGCAGTTCTTC
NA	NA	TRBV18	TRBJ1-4	CASSPSRGEKLFF	TGTGCCAGCTCACCATCACGGGGAGAAAAACTGTTTTTT
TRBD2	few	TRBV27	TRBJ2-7	CASSMGSSGVSYEQYF	TGTGCCAGCAGTATGGGATCTAGCGGGGTCTCCTACGAGCAGTACTTC
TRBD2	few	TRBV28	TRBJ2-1	CASSSLTAGGRGEQFF	TGTGCCAGCAGTTCCCTAACCGCGGGCGGGAGGGGTGAGCAGTTCTTC
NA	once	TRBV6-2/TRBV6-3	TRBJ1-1	CASSTPPELRNTEAFF	TGTGCCAGCAGTACCCCGCCGGAGTTGAGGAACACTGAAGCTTTCTTT
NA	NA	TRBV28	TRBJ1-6	CASSFRGWGSPLHF	TGTGCCAGCAGCTTCAGGGGATGGGGATCACCCCTCCACTTT
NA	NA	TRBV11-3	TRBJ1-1	CASSPGSVTEAFF	TGTGCCAGCAGCCCCGGATCTGTGACTGAAGCTTTCTTT
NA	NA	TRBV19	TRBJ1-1	CASSRAENTEAFF	TGTGCCAGTAGTCGGGCAGAGAACACTGAAGCTTTCTTT
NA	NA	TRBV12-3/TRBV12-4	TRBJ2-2	CASSLRESGELFF	TGTGCCAGCAGTTTAAGGGAGAGCGGGGAGCTGTTTTTT
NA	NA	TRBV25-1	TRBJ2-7	CASSDRRGSDEQYF	TGTGCCAGCAGTGATAGGAGGGGGAGCGACGAGCAGTACTTC
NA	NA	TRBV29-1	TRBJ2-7	CSVRDTRSYEQYF	TGCAGCGTACGGGACACCCGATCCTACGAGCAGTACTTC
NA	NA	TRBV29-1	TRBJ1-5	CSVAENSNQPQHF	TGCAGCGTTGCAGAAAATAGCAATCAGCCCCAGCATTTT